Given below is one T cell receptor (beta chain) in context. The sequence runs out 3 residues before the end of the CDR3; the remainder is reconstructed from the germline J gene. The table came from immunoSEQ multiplex PCR; TCRdb's copy has only in-frame clones and leaves some out. This repertoire comprises about 23,000 clones; its ten largest clones make up approximately 9%. The V gene end was trimmed by 1 base and the J gene end by 12 bases; junction bases not matched to a gene: 5. The CDR3 consists of 14 residues. The germline V gene encodes CDR1 SGHVS and CDR2 FQNEAQ. The data belong to a study of T cells in women clearing cervical HPV infection. Study summary: Cases were women with histologically confirmed HPV16-related CIN3 or worse, including 2 invasive cancers.

The clonotype was recovered from a woman between 18 and 75 years old with a cervical HPV16 infection that either progressed to CIN3+ or cleared (not recorded which). The sequencing sample was made of blood buffy coat. V is TRBV7-8 and J is TRBJ1-6, with 8 bases that match TRBD1. The part of the CDR3 DNA that was read is TGTGCCAGCAGCTTAGACAGGGGGAGGTTACCC. Its translation: CASSLDRGRLP. The full CDR3 reads CASSLDRGRLPLHF.